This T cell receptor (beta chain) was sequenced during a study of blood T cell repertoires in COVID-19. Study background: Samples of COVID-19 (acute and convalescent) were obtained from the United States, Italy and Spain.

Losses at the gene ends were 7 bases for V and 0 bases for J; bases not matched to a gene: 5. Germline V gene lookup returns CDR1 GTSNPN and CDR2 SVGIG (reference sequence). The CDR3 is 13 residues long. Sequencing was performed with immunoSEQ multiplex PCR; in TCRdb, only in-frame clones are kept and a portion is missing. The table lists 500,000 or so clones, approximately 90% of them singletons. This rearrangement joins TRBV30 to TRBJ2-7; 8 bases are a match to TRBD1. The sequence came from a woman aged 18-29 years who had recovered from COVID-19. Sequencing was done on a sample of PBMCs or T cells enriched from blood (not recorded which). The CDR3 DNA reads TGTGCCTCAACCGGGACAGGCTCCTACGAGCAGTACTTC. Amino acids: CASTGTGSYEQYF.